This T cell receptor (beta chain) was sequenced in a study of T cells in women clearing cervical HPV infection. In the case of this clone: The read terminates 3 residues ahead of where the CDR3 ends, so the germline J gene completes it.

Dot-blot hybridization genotyped cervical HPV amplified with MY09/MY11 PCR. Germline V gene lookup returns CDR1 LNHDA and CDR2 SQIVND (reference sequence). The CDR3 is 17 amino acids. Only in-frame clones appear in the TCRdb table, and some are missing; sequencing was by immunoSEQ multiplex PCR. The table lists 40,000 or so clones. V gene TRBV19 combines with J gene TRBJ1-4; weak D call: TRBD1 (5 bases). The specimen sequenced was blood buffy coat. This receptor was identified in a woman between 18 and 69 years old with a cervical HPV16 infection that either progressed to CIN3+ or cleared (not recorded which). This chain's CDR3 is CASSIGQGGIFRSPLFF. CDR3 DNA, as far as it was read: TGTGCCAGTAGTATCGGGCAGGGAGGTATATTTCGATCACCA. Drawing the rest from reference TRBV19 and TRBJ1-4, the complete variable domain is DGGITQSPKYLFRKEGQNVTLSCEQNLNHDAMYWYRQDPGQGLRLIYYSQIVNDFQKGDIAEGYSVSREKKESFPLTVTSAQKNPTAFYLCASSIGQGGIFRSPLFFGSGTQLSVL.